The following is a T cell receptor (beta chain) sequence with its context. The source of the sample is a study of blood T cell repertoires in COVID-19. TCRdb keeps only in-frame clones here, not all; method: immunoSEQ multiplex PCR. The sample carries fewer than 250,000 clones, roughly four fifths recorded once. The CDR3 is 17 residues long. Germline V gene data show CDR1 as SGDLS and CDR2 as YYNGEE. V dropped 0 bases and J dropped 4 bases, with 19 bases sitting between them. Sequences were obtained from peripheral blood. The chain carries TRBV9 and TRBJ1-2, with a tentative D call TRBD1 (5 bases). The TCR sequence derives from a woman in her 70s with acute or convalescent COVID-19. Here the CDR3 reads CASSVANLDGGIYGYTF. CDR3 coding DNA: TGTGCCAGCAGCGTAGCTAATCTCGACGGGGGTATCTATGGCTACACCTTC.